The subject of this entry is one T cell receptor beta chain. With V trimmed by 5 bases and J by 0 bases, 8 bases remained unmatched. The CDR3 length is 16 residues. Germline CDR1 is SGHRS and CDR2 is YFSETQ. The sample originates from a study of blood T cell repertoires in COVID-19. The repertoire was sequenced with immunoSEQ multiplex PCR; TCRdb's copy has only in-frame clones and lacks some. The sample shows roughly 230,000 clones, about 80% of them seen only once. Material for sequencing was peripheral blood. This clonotype was obtained from a man over 45 with active or convalescent COVID-19. V gene TRBV5-1 combines with J gene TRBJ2-3; TRBD1 matches 8 bases. This CDR3 reads CASSSTGGASTDTQYF. The CDR3 DNA sequence: TGCGCCAGCAGTTCCACAGGGGGAGCTAGCACAGATACGCAGTATTTT. The whole variable domain, remainder taken from reference TRBV5-1 and TRBJ2-3, is KAGVTQTPRYLIKTRGQQVTLSCSPISGHRSVSWYQQTPGQGLQFLFEYFSETQRNKGNFPGRFSGRQFSNSRSEMNVSTLELGDSALYLCASSSTGGASTDTQYFGPGTRLTVL.